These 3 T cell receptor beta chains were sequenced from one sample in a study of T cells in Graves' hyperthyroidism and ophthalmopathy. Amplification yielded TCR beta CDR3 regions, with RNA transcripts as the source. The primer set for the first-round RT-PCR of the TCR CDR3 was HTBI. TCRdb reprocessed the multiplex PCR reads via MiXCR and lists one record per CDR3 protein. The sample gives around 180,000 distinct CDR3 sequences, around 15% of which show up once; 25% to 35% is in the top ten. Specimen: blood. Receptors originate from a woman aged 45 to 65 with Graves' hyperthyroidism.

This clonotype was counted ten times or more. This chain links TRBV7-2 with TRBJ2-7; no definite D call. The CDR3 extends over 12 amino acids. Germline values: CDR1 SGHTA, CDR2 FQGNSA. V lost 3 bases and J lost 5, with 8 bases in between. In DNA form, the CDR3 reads TGTGCCAGCAGCTTCGGTATGGACGAGCAGTACTTC. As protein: CASSFGMDEQYF.

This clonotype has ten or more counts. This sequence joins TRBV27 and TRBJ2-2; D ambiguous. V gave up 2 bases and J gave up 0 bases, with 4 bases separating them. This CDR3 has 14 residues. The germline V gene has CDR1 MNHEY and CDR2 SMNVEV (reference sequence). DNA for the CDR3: TGTGCCAGCAGTTTAAGCCCGAACACCGGGGAGCTGTTTTTT. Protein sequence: CASSLSPNTGELFF.

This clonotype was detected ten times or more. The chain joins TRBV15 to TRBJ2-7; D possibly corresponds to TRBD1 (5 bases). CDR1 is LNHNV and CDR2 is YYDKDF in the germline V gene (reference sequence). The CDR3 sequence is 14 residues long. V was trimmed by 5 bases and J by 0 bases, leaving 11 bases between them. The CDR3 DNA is TGTGCCACCAGCGTAAGGACAAGCTCCTACGAGCAGTACTTC. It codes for CATSVRTSSYEQYF.